This is a list of T cell receptor beta chains from one sample in a study of blood T cell repertoires in COVID-19. Assay used: immunoSEQ multiplex PCR; TCRdb lists only in-frame clones, some missing. The data hold about 230,000 clones, with approximately 87% observed a single time. Sample: peripheral blood. The origin of the receptors is a woman between 65 and 79 years old with active or convalescent COVID-19. Each CDR3 is given with its conserved first and last residue. The D gene is left open where the match is weak. Clone sizes are given selectively: once, few, many, or a class where the clone is expanded.

CDR3aa: CASTSIEGGYTF
CDR3nt: TGTGCCAGCACGTCCATAGAGGGTGGCTACACCTTC
j_gene: TRBJ1-2
abundance: NA
d_gene: NA
v_gene: TRBV28

CDR3aa: CASSVTGTGELFF
CDR3nt: TGTGCCAGCAGCGTGACAGGGACCGGGGAGCTGTTTTTT
j_gene: TRBJ2-2
abundance: NA
d_gene: TRBD1
v_gene: TRBV9

CDR3aa: CASSPELRNYGYTF
CDR3nt: TGTGCCAGCTCACCAGAGTTACGCAACTATGGCTACACCTTC
j_gene: TRBJ1-2
abundance: NA
d_gene: NA
v_gene: TRBV18

CDR3aa: CASSMLQGNTEAFF
CDR3nt: TGCGCCAGCAGCATGCTCCAGGGGAACACTGAAGCTTTCTTT
j_gene: TRBJ1-1
abundance: NA
d_gene: NA
v_gene: TRBV5-1

CDR3aa: CASRLSGVLQPQHF
CDR3nt: TGTGCCAGCAGATTATCAGGGGTCCTACAGCCCCAGCATTTT
j_gene: TRBJ1-5
abundance: NA
d_gene: NA
v_gene: TRBV27

CDR3aa: CASSLDSPRTSGRADTQYF
CDR3nt: TGTGCCAGCAGCTTGGACAGCCCCCGGACTAGCGGGAGGGCAGATACGCAGTATTTT
j_gene: TRBJ2-3
abundance: NA
d_gene: TRBD2
v_gene: TRBV5-8

CDR3aa: CASSPAGGANTGELFF
CDR3nt: TGTGCCAGCAGCCCCGCTGGGGGGGCGAACACCGGGGAGCTGTTTTTT
j_gene: TRBJ2-2
abundance: once
d_gene: TRBD2
v_gene: TRBV5-4

CDR3aa: CATQRGSNEKLFF
CDR3nt: TGTGCCACACAAAGAGGGAGTAATGAAAAACTGTTTTTT
j_gene: TRBJ1-4
abundance: once
d_gene: NA
v_gene: TRBV2

CDR3aa: CASSQAGGGEQFF
CDR3nt: TGCGCCAGCAGCCAAGCGGGGGGGGGTGAGCAGTTCTTC
j_gene: TRBJ2-1
abundance: NA
d_gene: TRBD2
v_gene: TRBV4-3

CDR3aa: CASSQVGAGGRNTEAFF
CDR3nt: TGCGCCAGCAGCCAAGTTGGAGCCGGCGGCCGAAACACTGAAGCTTTCTTT
j_gene: TRBJ1-1
abundance: NA
d_gene: NA
v_gene: TRBV4-1

CDR3aa: CASSAGQGTNEKLFF
CDR3nt: TGTGCCAGCAGCGCCGGACAGGGAACTAATGAAAAACTGTTTTTT
j_gene: TRBJ1-4
abundance: NA
d_gene: TRBD1
v_gene: TRBV7-9

CDR3aa: CASSQDELAGGPRVTQYF
CDR3nt: TGTGCCAGCAGCCAAGATGAGTTAGCGGGGGGGCCAAGGGTTACGCAGTATTTT
j_gene: TRBJ2-3
abundance: once
d_gene: TRBD2
v_gene: TRBV3-1/TRBV3-2

CDR3aa: CASSSDRVSDEQFF
CDR3nt: TGTGCCAGCAGCTCTGACAGGGTTTCCGATGAGCAGTTCTTC
j_gene: TRBJ2-1
abundance: NA
d_gene: TRBD1
v_gene: TRBV7-6

CDR3aa: CASSYSGGGYNEQFF
CDR3nt: TGTGCCAGCAGTTATAGCGGGGGGGGTTACAATGAGCAGTTCTTC
j_gene: TRBJ2-1
abundance: NA
d_gene: TRBD2
v_gene: TRBV28

CDR3aa: CASSESGGNTEAFF
CDR3nt: TGTGCCAGCAGTGAATCCGGCGGGAACACTGAAGCTTTCTTT
j_gene: TRBJ1-1
abundance: NA
d_gene: NA
v_gene: TRBV6-1

CDR3aa: CASSRQGNTEAFF
CDR3nt: TGTGCCAGCAGCCGCCAGGGGAACACTGAAGCTTTCTTT
j_gene: TRBJ1-1
abundance: NA
d_gene: NA
v_gene: TRBV16

CDR3aa: CASSPATGYEQYF
CDR3nt: TGTGCCAGCTCACCAGCGACAGGCTACGAGCAGTACTTC
j_gene: TRBJ2-7
abundance: few
d_gene: NA
v_gene: TRBV18

CDR3aa: CASSYRGLATDTQYF
CDR3nt: TGTGCCAGCAGCTACCGGGGACTAGCTACAGATACGCAGTATTTT
j_gene: TRBJ2-3
abundance: NA
d_gene: TRBD2
v_gene: TRBV11-2

CDR3aa: CASSLAGLQETQYF
CDR3nt: TGTGCCAGCAGTCTAGCGGGTCTTCAAGAGACCCAGTACTTC
j_gene: TRBJ2-5
abundance: NA
d_gene: TRBD2
v_gene: TRBV28

CDR3aa: CASSLERSQPQHF
CDR3nt: TGTGCCAGCAGCTTGGAGAGGAGCCAGCCCCAGCATTTT
j_gene: TRBJ1-5
abundance: NA
d_gene: NA
v_gene: TRBV11-1

CDR3aa: CASSLGFAGNQPQHF
CDR3nt: TGTGCCAGTAGTCTCGGGTTTGCGGGCAATCAGCCCCAGCATTTT
j_gene: TRBJ1-5
abundance: NA
d_gene: NA
v_gene: TRBV19

CDR3aa: CASSVSSDQETQYF
CDR3nt: TGTGCCAGCAGCGTGAGTAGCGACCAAGAGACCCAGTACTTC
j_gene: TRBJ2-5
abundance: NA
d_gene: NA
v_gene: TRBV9

CDR3aa: CASSVGTETGELFF
CDR3nt: TGTGCCAGCAGCGTAGGTACAGAAACCGGGGAGCTGTTTTTT
j_gene: TRBJ2-2
abundance: NA
d_gene: NA
v_gene: TRBV9

CDR3aa: CASTILTGGGQYF
CDR3nt: TGTGCCAGCACCATCCTAACCGGGGGTGGTCAGTACTTC
j_gene: TRBJ2-7
abundance: NA
d_gene: NA
v_gene: TRBV28

CDR3aa: CASSFRTGNYNEQFF
CDR3nt: TGTGCCAGCAGCTTCCGGACAGGGAACTACAATGAGCAGTTCTTC
j_gene: TRBJ2-1
abundance: NA
d_gene: TRBD1
v_gene: TRBV11-2

CDR3aa: CASSSKGAGNTIYF
CDR3nt: TGCGCCAGCAGCTCCAAAGGGGCTGGAAACACCATATATTTT
j_gene: TRBJ1-3
abundance: NA
d_gene: NA
v_gene: TRBV5-1

CDR3aa: CASSLEAGTYYGYTF
CDR3nt: TGTGCCAGCAGCTTGGAAGCGGGGACTTACTATGGCTACACCTTC
j_gene: TRBJ1-2
abundance: NA
d_gene: NA
v_gene: TRBV5-6

CDR3aa: CASSFAGGGNQPQHF
CDR3nt: TGTGCCAGCAGTTTTGCAGGGGGCGGCAATCAGCCCCAGCATTTT
j_gene: TRBJ1-5
abundance: NA
d_gene: TRBD1
v_gene: TRBV6-2/TRBV6-3

CDR3aa: CASSPADQPQHF
CDR3nt: TGTGCCAGCAGCCCTGCAGATCAGCCCCAGCATTTT
j_gene: TRBJ1-5
abundance: NA
d_gene: NA
v_gene: TRBV7-2

CDR3aa: CASSVRTSGRDTQYF
CDR3nt: TGTGCCAGCAGCGTAAGGACCAGCGGGAGAGATACGCAGTATTTT
j_gene: TRBJ2-3
abundance: few
d_gene: TRBD2
v_gene: TRBV11-3

CDR3aa: CASSRQGSSYEQYF
CDR3nt: TGTGCCAGCAGCCGCCAGGGGAGCTCCTACGAGCAGTACTTC
j_gene: TRBJ2-7
abundance: NA
d_gene: NA
v_gene: TRBV3-1/TRBV3-2